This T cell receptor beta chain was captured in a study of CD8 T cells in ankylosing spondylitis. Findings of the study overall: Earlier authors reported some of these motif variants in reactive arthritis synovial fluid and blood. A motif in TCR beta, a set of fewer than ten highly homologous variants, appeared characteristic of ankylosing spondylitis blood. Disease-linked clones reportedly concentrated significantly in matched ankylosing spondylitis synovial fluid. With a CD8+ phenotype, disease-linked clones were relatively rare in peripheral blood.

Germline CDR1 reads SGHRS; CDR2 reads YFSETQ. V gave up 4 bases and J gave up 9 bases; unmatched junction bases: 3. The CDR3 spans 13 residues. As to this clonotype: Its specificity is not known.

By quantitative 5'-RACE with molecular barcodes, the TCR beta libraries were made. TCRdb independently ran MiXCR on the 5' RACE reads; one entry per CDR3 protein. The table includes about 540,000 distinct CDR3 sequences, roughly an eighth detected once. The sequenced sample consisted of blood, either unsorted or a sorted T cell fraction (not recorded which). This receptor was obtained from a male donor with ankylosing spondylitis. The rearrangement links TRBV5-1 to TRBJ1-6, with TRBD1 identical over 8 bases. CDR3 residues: CASSQTGASPLHF. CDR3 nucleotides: TGCGCCAGCAGCCAGACAGGGGCTTCACCCCTCCACTTT. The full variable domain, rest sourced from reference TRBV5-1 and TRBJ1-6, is KAGVTQTPRYLIKTRGQQVTLSCSPISGHRSVSWYQQTPGQGLQFLFEYFSETQRNKGNFPGRFSGRQFSNSRSEMNVSTLELGDSALYLCASSQTGASPLHFGNGTRLTVT.